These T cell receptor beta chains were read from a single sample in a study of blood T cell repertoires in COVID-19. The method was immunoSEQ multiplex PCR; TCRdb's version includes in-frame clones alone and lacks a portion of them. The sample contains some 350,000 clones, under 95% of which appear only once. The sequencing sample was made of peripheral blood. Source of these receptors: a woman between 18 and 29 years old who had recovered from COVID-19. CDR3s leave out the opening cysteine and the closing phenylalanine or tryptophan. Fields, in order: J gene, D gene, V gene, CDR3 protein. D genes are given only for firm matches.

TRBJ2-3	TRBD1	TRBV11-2	ASSLGTGETDTQY
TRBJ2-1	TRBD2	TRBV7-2	ASSLRTSGSGEQF
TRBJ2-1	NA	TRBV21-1	ASSKTSFDNEQF
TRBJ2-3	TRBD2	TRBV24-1	ATYSGAGTDTQY
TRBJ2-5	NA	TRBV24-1	ATSDLWRDQETQY
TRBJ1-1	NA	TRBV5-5	ASSPPPSRGRTEAF
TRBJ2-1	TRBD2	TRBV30	AWSPGLASFSYNEQF
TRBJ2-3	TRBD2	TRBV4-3	ASSWGGGPTDTQY
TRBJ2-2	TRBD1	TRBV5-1	ASSSGQGKTGELF
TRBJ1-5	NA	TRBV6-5	ASSYVGRGNQPQH
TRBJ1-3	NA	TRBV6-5	ASSSRGAVGNTIY
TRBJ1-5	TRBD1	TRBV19	ASSFGQGNQPQH
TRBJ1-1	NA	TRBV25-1	ASSRNTEAF
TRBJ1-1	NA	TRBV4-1	ASSQRTGSEAF
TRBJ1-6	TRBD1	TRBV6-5	ASRYGQDINSPLH
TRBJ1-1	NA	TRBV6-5	ASSYASSLNTEAF
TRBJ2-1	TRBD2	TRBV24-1	ATSDLRLAGGQEQF
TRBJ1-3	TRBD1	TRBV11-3	ASIGTGSGNTIY
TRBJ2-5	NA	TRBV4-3	ASSQDNSDGGAETQY
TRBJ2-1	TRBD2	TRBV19	ASSIYTGGSGRISEQF
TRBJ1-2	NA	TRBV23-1	ASNSRTRGYGYT
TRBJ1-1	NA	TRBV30	AWNRVNTEAF
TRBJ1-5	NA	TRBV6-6	ASSYPPPPQPQH
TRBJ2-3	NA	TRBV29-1	SVDAGTDTQY
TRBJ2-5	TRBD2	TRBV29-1	SVELVAGEEETQY
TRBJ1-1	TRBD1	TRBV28	ASSLAGTGTNTEAF
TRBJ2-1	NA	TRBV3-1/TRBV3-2	ASSQGAEVYNEQF
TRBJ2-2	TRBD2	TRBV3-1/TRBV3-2	ASSQLAGVTGELF
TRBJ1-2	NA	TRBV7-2	ASSFMGGGYGYT
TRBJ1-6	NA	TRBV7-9	ASSLQGGNSPLH
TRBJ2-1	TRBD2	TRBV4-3	ASSPRLAGTNEQF
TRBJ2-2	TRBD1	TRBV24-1	ATSDLGTENTGELF
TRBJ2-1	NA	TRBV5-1	ASGPGPPSSYNEQF
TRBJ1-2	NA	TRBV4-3	ASSQDQWNYGYT
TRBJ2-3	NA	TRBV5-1	ASSPEAGPGTQY
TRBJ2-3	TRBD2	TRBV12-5	ASGAGTSGTDTQY
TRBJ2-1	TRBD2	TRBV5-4	ASSLVPGTSGSNEQF
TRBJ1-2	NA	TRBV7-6	ASSPGRGGYGYT
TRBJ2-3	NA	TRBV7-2	ASITDWMGDTQY
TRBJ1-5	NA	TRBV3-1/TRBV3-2	ASSQESDQPQH
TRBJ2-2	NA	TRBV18	ASSPGGAVNGELF
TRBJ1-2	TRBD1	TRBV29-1	SVEENRDRDFT
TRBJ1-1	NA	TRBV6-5	ASSYPLGREAF
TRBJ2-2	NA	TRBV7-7	ASSLGTQAGELF
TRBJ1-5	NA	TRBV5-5	ASSWGPGDNQPQH
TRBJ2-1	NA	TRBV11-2	ASSYERHNEQF
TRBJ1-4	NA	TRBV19	ASSPARQDEKLF
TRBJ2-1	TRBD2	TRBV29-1	SVGGTSGRYNEQF
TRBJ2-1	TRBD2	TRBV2	ASSPGLAGGPYQDEQF
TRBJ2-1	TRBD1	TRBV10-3	AISLTGTNEQF